The 30 T cell receptor beta chains listed next were all sequenced from one sample in a study of blood T cell repertoires in COVID-19. The repertoire was sequenced with immunoSEQ multiplex PCR; TCRdb's copy has only in-frame clones and lacks some. The sample contains about 14,000 clones, roughly 89% of which appear only once. Material for sequencing was peripheral blood. The receptors come from a human donor with active COVID-19. The donor label of this sample is uncertain.

This clone was seen only once. This CDR3 is CASSTILPDEQFF. The CDR3 nucleotides are TGTGCCAGCAGTACCATCTTGCCGGATGAGCAGTTCTTC. J is TRBJ2-1 and V is TRBV12-3 or TRBV12-4; D remains unclear. Trimming pared 5 bases from V and 8 bases from J, leaving 13 bases between. The CDR3 totals 13 residues.

The rearrangement joins TRBV29-1 to TRBJ2-1, with a possible D match to TRBD2 (6 bases). V shed 4 bases and J shed 4 bases, with 11 bases lying between them. This CDR3 spans 13 amino acids. Germline CDR1 SQVTM, CDR2 ANQGSEA. CDR3 amino acids: CSVAPSDYNEQFF. CDR3 coding DNA: TGCAGCGTTGCCCCTAGCGATTACAATGAGCAGTTCTTC.

The chain uses TRBV7-2 and TRBJ1-2, with D unclear. This CDR3 contains 16 residues. Trimming took off 4 bases at V and 0 bases at J, with 15 bases between the two ends. The V gene's germline CDR1 is SGHTA and CDR2 FQGNSA. The CDR3 protein is CASSSYAGLANYGYTF. Written as DNA, the CDR3 is TGTGCCAGCAGCTCGTATGCGGGTTTAGCTAACTATGGCTACACCTTC.

The chain uses TRBV2 and TRBJ2-6; possibly TRBD2 for D (5 bases). CDR3 length: 17 residues. In germline, CDR1 is SNHLY, CDR2 FYNNEI. The V gene lost 6 bases and the J gene lost 3 bases, with 18 bases spanning the gap. The CDR3 here is CASRPGSIGVGANVLTF. The DNA of the CDR3 is TGTGCCAGCAGACCGGGGTCGATTGGGGTTGGGGCCAACGTCCTGACTTTC. The full variable domain, in which reference TRBV2 and TRBJ2-6 provide the parts outside the CDR3, is EPEVTQTPSHQVTQMGQEVILRCVPISNHLYFYWYRQILGQKVEFLVSFYNNEISEKSEIFDDQFSVERPDGSNFTLKIRSTKLEDSAMYFCASRPGSIGVGANVLTFGAGSRLTVL.

The chain is built from TRBV12-3 or TRBV12-4 and TRBJ2-7; no clear D. V was clipped by 3 bases and J by 4 bases, with 10 bases between them. The CDR3 runs to 13 residues. Written as DNA, the CDR3 is TGTGCCAGCAGTTTGAGGCACGCTTACGAGCAGTACTTC. It specifies CASSLRHAYEQYF.

A remark on this clone: This CDR3 is also generated by other DNA sequences in the sample. The V call is TRBV5-8, the J call TRBJ1-1; D gene ambiguous. From germline, CDR1 is SGHTS and CDR2 YDEGEE. The CDR3 is 13 amino acids. The V and J ends lost 2 bases and 1 base respectively, with 6 bases between them. CDR3 nucleotide sequence: TGTGCCAGCAGCTTACTGCGGAACACTGAAGCTTTCTTT. Its translation is CASSLLRNTEAFF.

The chain uses TRBV7-8 and TRBJ2-5, with D unresolved. This CDR3 has 14 amino acids. Germline V gene data show CDR1 as SGHVS and CDR2 as FQNEAQ. Trimming removed 3 bases from V and 4 bases from J, with 12 bases in between. CDR3 loop: CASSFSPAIETQYF. CDR3 nucleotides: TGTGCCAGCAGCTTTAGCCCCGCGATAGAGACCCAGTACTTC.

J is TRBJ2-7 and V is TRBV12-1; TRBD2, the table's D call, was not compared with the DNA. TRBV12-1 is listed as a pseudogene. The CDR3 length is 12 residues. CDR3 DNA: TGTGCCAGCAGCTGGCGGAGCTACGAGCAGTACTTC. Its translation: CASSWRSYEQYF.

The gene calls are TRBV10-3 and TRBJ2-7; 9 positions agree with TRBD1. The J segment lost 0 bases and the V segment lost 6 bases, leaving 3 bases of the junction unmatched. Germline CDR1 ENHRY, CDR2 SYGVKD. This CDR3 contains 14 residues. CDR3 residues: CAIRGDRDSYEQYF. In nucleotides, the CDR3 is TGTGCCATCAGGGGGGACAGGGACTCCTACGAGCAGTACTTC.

This chain uses TRBV11-2 with TRBJ1-4; a possible D gene is TRBD1 (6 bases). There are 16 residues in the CDR3. Per germline, CDR1 SGHAT and CDR2 FQNNGV. V was cut by 1 base and J by 7 bases, with 16 bases left in between. The CDR3 nucleotides read TGTGCCAGCAGCTTAGGTCAACAGGGATCGGGTGAAAAACTGTTTTTT. Its protein is CASSLGQQGSGEKLFF.

V gene TRBV28 combines with J gene TRBJ1-2; no clear D. The V end was cut by 5 bases, the J end by 5 bases, with 15 bases between. From germline, CDR1 is MDHEN and CDR2 SYDVKM. This CDR3 is built from 14 residues. The CDR3 loop reads CASSEGATWYGYTF. The CDR3 nucleotides read TGTGCCAGCAGTGAGGGCGCGACTTGGTATGGCTACACCTTC.

The gene calls are TRBV7-8 and TRBJ2-5, with TRBD2 as a possible D gene (7 bases). CDR1 and CDR2 (germline): SGHVS, FQNEAQ. CDR3 length: 16 residues. Trimming took 5 bases from V and 4 from J, leaving 20 bases between them. DNA of the CDR3: TGTGCCAGCAGCCCCGGGGGCCTCCCGGGAGGAGAGACCCAGTACTTC. It translates to CASSPGGLPGGETQYF.

This rearrangement joins TRBV19 to TRBJ2-1; TRBD2 aligns across 10 bases. With V trimmed by 5 bases and J by 0 bases, 10 bases remained unmatched. CDR1 is LNHDA and CDR2 is SQIVND in the germline V gene (reference sequence). The CDR3 is 18 residues long. CDR3 residues: CASSARRLAGSSYNEQFF. The CDR3 coding sequence is TGTGCCAGTAGTGCCCGAAGACTAGCGGGTAGCTCCTACAATGAGCAGTTCTTC.

The sample holds one count of this clone. This sequence joins TRBV3-1 (or the pseudogene TRBV3-2) and TRBJ2-3; D not certain. CDR1 and CDR2 from the germline V gene are LGHDT and YNNKEL (reference sequence). The CDR3 has 12 amino acids. Trimming shortened V by 1 base and J by 3 bases, and 2 bases separated the two germline ends. The CDR3 DNA follows: TGTGCCAGCAGCCAAGCAACAGATACGCAGTATTTT. Encoded protein: CASSQATDTQYF.

This rearrangement joins TRBV5-1 to TRBJ2-1, with D perhaps TRBD2 (6 bases). Deletions cut 6 bases from V and 7 bases from J, with 14 bases between. The CDR3 has 13 amino acids. Germline lookup yields CDR1 SGHRS and CDR2 YFSETQ. This CDR3 reads CASTRSSGNEQFF. The CDR3 DNA sequence: TGCGCCAGCACCCGGAGTAGCGGTAATGAGCAGTTCTTC. The full variable domain, completed using reference TRBV5-1 and TRBJ2-1, is KAGVTQTPRYLIKTRGQQVTLSCSPISGHRSVSWYQQTPGQGLQFLFEYFSETQRNKGNFPGRFSGRQFSNSRSEMNVSTLELGDSALYLCASTRSSGNEQFFGPGTRLTVL.

The gene calls are TRBV6-5 and TRBJ1-4; 8 nucleotides line up with TRBD1. In germline, CDR1 is MNHEY, CDR2 SVGAGI. This CDR3 has 16 amino acids. Germline trimming cut 2 bases from V and 7 bases from J; bases unmatched to any gene: 9. CDR3 bases: TGTGCCAGCAGTTACGACCCCCGGGACAGGTCTGAAAAACTGTTTTTT. It is translated as CASSYDPRDRSEKLFF.

The chain links TRBV3-1 (or the pseudogene TRBV3-2) to TRBJ1-1; no clear D gene. This CDR3 spans 14 amino acids. Germline CDR1 is LGHDT and CDR2 is YNNKEL (reference sequence). Trimming took 1 base from V and 11 from J, leaving 17 bases between them. CDR3 sequence: CASSQVLALGNAFF. CDR3 coding DNA: TGTGCCAGCAGCCAAGTTTTAGCCCTCGGGAACGCTTTCTTT.

This clone was counted a single time. V gene TRBV30 combines with J gene TRBJ1-3, with 10 bases that match TRBD1. Trimming cost V 8 bases and J 0 bases; bases outside gene matches: 13. Germline V gives CDR1 GTSNPN, CDR2 SVGIG (reference sequence). This CDR3 comprises 17 residues. For the CDR3, the DNA is TGTGCCAGTACGCCGGGACAGGGGTTAAGCTCTGGAAACACCATATATTTT. Translated: CASTPGQGLSSGNTIYF.

The V call is TRBV2, the J call TRBJ2-1, with 11 bases matching TRBD2. The V gene's germline CDR1 is SNHLY and CDR2 FYNNEI. The CDR3 consists of 15 residues. The V gene end was trimmed by 5 bases and the J gene end by 3 bases; junction bases not matched to a gene: 3. The CDR3 bases are TGTGCCAGCAGTCGGACTAGCGGGTACTACAATGAGCAGTTCTTC. Protein sequence: CASSRTSGYYNEQFF. The full variable domain, its missing parts supplied by reference TRBV2 and TRBJ2-1, is EPEVTQTPSHQVTQMGQEVILRCVPISNHLYFYWYRQILGQKVEFLVSFYNNEISEKSEIFDDQFSVERPDGSNFTLKIRSTKLEDSAMYFCASSRTSGYYNEQFFGPGTRLTVL.

J is TRBJ2-1 and V is TRBV20-1; TRBD1 might be the D (5 bases). Deletions cut 3 bases from V and 1 base from J, with 10 bases between. The CDR3 extends over 14 amino acids. Germline-derived CDR1 and CDR2 are DFQATT and SNEGSKA (reference sequence). The CDR3 loop is CSASRRASYNEQFF. The CDR3 DNA is TGCAGTGCTAGTCGCAGGGCGTCCTACAATGAGCAGTTCTTC.

This chain joins TRBV25-1 and TRBJ1-2, with a possible D match to TRBD1 (6 bases). Germline assignment: CDR1 MGHDK and CDR2 SYGVNS. Trimming took off 7 bases at V and 6 bases at J, with 12 bases between the two ends. This CDR3 is built from 12 residues. Here the CDR3 DNA reads TGTGCCAGCATGAACAGGGAAGATGGCTACACCTTC. Amino acids: CASMNREDGYTF.

The rearrangement uses TRBV11-3 and TRBJ2-7; TRBD1 agrees at 8 bases. J was trimmed by 1 base and V by 4 bases; bases with no gene match: 6. Germline V gene lookup returns CDR1 SGHNT and CDR2 YENEEA. The CDR3 covers 15 residues. This CDR3 reads CASSSPGQDSYEQYF. The CDR3 coding sequence is TGTGCCAGCAGCTCGCCGGGACAGGATTCCTACGAGCAGTACTTC.

The rearrangement joins TRBV5-1 to TRBJ2-3; tentatively, D is TRBD2 (6 bases). Trimming removed 4 bases from V and 7 bases from J, with 13 bases in between. This CDR3 spans 13 amino acids. The V gene's germline CDR1 is SGHRS and CDR2 YFSETQ. The CDR3 region is CASSGLAHNTQYF. The CDR3 coding sequence is TGCGCCAGCAGCGGGCTAGCGCACAATACGCAGTATTTT.

The V gene is TRBV6-6, the J gene TRBJ1-1; D call uncertain. The CDR3 runs to 13 residues. Between the trimmed V and J ends, which lost 2 bases and 9 bases, there was a span of 13 bases. Germline V gene data show CDR1 as MNHNY and CDR2 as SVGAGI (reference sequence). The CDR3 nucleotides read TGTGCCAGCAGTTACGGAGGGAGAGGGCAAGCTTTCTTT. Translating it yields CASSYGGRGQAFF.

This clone was observed a few times. The chain combines TRBV9 with TRBJ2-7; 8 nucleotides line up with TRBD2. The trim removed 2 bases at V and 3 bases at J, leaving 7 bases unmatched. CDR3 length: 15 amino acids. Germline V gene sequence: CDR1 SGDLS, CDR2 YYNGEE. CDR3: CASSVTAGDRYEQYF. CDR3 DNA: TGTGCCAGCAGCGTCACAGCGGGAGATCGCTACGAGCAGTACTTC.

This clone was counted only a few times. Within the sample, other DNA sequences also encode this same CDR3. The chain carries TRBV27 and TRBJ1-3, with D tentatively TRBD1 (5 bases). CDR1 and CDR2 (germline): MNHEY, SMNVEV (reference sequence). The CDR3 runs to 14 residues. V lost 3 bases and J lost 2, with 8 bases in between. This CDR3 is CASSLGRAGNTIYF. CDR3 nucleotide sequence: TGTGCCAGCAGTTTGGGGCGCGCTGGAAACACCATATATTTT.

This clone was recorded a few times. The J gene is TRBJ2-1, the V gene TRBV29-1; possibly TRBD1 for D (6 bases). V lost 6 bases and J lost 4, with 13 bases in between. Germline CDR1 reads SQVTM; CDR2 reads ANQGSEA. The CDR3 spans 13 residues. CDR3 DNA: TGCAGCGTGGATGGACAGATTTACAATGAGCAGTTCTTC. It translates to CSVDGQIYNEQFF.

The rearrangement uses TRBV27 and TRBJ2-7; D is unresolved. Germline values: CDR1 MNHEY, CDR2 SMNVEV (reference sequence). The V and J ends lost 0 bases and 3 bases respectively, with 6 bases between them. The CDR3 is 13 residues long. The CDR3: CASSLSAGYEQYF. The CDR3 DNA is TGTGCCAGCAGTTTATCTGCCGGCTACGAGCAGTACTTC.

J is TRBJ2-5 and V is TRBV2; 10 positions agree with TRBD1. V gave up 4 bases and J gave up 5 bases; unmatched junction bases: 4. This CDR3 is 14 amino acids long. Germline CDR1 SNHLY, CDR2 FYNNEI. The CDR3 nucleotides are TGTGCCAGCAGTGGGACAGGGGGGCAGGAGACCCAGTACTTC. Protein product: CASSGTGGQETQYF.

This clone was observed a single time. The rearrangement uses TRBV3-1 (or the pseudogene TRBV3-2) and TRBJ2-7; 10 bases line up with TRBD1. The CDR3 runs to 16 residues. V was pared by 6 bases and J by 4 bases, with 12 bases of the junction left unmatched. The germline V gene encodes CDR1 LGHDT and CDR2 YNNKEL (reference sequence). DNA of the CDR3: TGTGCCAGCAGTCCTTATTTTGGGACAGGGGTGTACGAGCAGTACTTC. It translates to CASSPYFGTGVYEQYF.